This T cell receptor beta chain was recovered during a study of early stage breast cancer tumors. Study-wide background: Samples were sequenced at 7.5 to 10-fold average coverage. Study outcomes and limitations: Chain pairing and CD4, CD8 or FOXP3 expression were not captured. Tumors had 2 to 3-fold higher T cell density and higher clonality than adjacent normal breast tissue.

The junction had 6 bases not matched to a gene; V was cut back by 8 bases and J by 2 bases. Germline CDR1 reads GTSNPN; CDR2 reads SVGIG (reference sequence). CDR3 length: 14 amino acids. Clones were sequenced by immunoSEQ multiplex PCR, and TCRdb holds only the in-frame ones, with some missing. The table lists over 45,000 clones, approximately 83% of them singletons, with more than 1.1% in the top ten. As for this clone: Its specificity is unknown.

Sequenced sample: blood. The chain recombines TRBV30 with TRBJ1-6, with 7 positions matching TRBD1. The receptor comes from a person aged 45 to 59 with breast cancer. The CDR3 nucleotides are TGTGCCCACGGACAGGAACCCTATAATTCACCCCTCCACTTT. It is translated as CAHGQEPYNSPLHF.